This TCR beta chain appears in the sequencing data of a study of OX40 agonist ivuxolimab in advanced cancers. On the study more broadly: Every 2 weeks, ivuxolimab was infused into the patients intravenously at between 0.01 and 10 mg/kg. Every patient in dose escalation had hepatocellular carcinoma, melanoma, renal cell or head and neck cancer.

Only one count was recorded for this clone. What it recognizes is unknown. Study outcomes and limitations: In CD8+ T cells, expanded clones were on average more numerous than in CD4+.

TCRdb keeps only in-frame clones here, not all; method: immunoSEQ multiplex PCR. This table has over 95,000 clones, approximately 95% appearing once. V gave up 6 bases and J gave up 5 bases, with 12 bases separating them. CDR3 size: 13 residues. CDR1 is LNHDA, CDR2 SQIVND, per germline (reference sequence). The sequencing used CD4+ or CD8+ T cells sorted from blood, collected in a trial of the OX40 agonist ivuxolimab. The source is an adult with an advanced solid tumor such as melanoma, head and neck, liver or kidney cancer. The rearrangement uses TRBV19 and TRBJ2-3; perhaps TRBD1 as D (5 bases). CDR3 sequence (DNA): TGTGCCAGTAGCCACGGACAAGTAGATACGCAGTATTTT. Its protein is CASSHGQVDTQYF.